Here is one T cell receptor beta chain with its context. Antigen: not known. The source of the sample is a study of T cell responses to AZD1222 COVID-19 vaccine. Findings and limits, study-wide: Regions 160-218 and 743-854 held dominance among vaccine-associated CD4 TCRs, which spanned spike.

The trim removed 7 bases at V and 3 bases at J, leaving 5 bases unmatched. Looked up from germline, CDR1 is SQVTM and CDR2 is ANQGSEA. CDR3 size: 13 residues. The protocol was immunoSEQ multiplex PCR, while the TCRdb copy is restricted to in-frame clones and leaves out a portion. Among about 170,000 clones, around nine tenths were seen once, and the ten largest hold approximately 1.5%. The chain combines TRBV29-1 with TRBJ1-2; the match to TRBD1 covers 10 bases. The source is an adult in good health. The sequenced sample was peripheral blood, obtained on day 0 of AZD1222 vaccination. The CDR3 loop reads CSAGQGVDYGYTF. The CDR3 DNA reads TGCAGCGCAGGACAGGGGGTAGACTATGGCTACACCTTC.